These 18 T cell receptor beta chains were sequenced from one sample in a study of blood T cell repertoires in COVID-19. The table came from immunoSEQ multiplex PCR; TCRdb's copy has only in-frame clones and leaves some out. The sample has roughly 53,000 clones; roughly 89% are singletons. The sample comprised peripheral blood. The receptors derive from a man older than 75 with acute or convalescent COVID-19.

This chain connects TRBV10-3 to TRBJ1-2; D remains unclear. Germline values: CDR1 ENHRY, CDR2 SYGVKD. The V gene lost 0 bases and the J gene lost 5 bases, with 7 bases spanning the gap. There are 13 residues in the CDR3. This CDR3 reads CAISESAQYGYTF. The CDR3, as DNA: TGTGCCATCAGTGAGTCGGCACAATATGGCTACACCTTC.

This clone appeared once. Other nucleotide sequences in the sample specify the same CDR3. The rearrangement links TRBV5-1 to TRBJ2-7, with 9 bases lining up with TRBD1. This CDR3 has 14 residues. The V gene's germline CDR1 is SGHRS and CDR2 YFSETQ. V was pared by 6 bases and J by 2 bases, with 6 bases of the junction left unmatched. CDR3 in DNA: TGCGCCAGCAACCGGGACAGGGATACCTACGAGCAGTACTTC. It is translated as CASNRDRDTYEQYF.

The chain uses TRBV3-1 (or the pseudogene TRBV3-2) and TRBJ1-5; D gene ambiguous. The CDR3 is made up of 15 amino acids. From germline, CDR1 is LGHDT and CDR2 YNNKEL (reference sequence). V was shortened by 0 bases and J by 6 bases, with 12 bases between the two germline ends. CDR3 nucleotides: TGTGCCAGCAGCCAAGACTCAGTAGCTGGTCAGCCCCAGCATTTT. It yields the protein CASSQDSVAGQPQHF.

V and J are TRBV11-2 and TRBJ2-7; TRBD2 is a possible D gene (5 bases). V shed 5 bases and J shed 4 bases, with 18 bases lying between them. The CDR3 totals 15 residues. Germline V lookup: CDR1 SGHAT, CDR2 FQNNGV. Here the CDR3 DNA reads TGTGCCAGCAGCGCGGGCGGATGGGCTGAGTACGAGCAGTACTTC. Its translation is CASSAGGWAEYEQYF.

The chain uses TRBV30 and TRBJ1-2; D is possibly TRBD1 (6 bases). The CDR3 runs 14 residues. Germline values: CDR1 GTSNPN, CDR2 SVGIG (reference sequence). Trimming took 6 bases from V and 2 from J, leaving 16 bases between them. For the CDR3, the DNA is TGTGCCTGCCGGGACAACCAGAAGAACTATGGCTACACCTTC. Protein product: CACRDNQKNYGYTF.

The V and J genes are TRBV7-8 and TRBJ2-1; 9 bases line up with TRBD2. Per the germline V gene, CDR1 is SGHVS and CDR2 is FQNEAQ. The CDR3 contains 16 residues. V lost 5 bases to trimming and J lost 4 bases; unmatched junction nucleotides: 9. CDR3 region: CASSLQTSGLYNEQFF. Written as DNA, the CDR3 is TGTGCCAGCAGCCTTCAGACTAGCGGACTATACAATGAGCAGTTCTTC.

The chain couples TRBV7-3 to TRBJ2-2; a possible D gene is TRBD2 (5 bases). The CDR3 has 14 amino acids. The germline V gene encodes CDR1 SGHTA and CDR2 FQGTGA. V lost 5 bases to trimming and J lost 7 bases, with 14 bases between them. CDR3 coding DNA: TGTGCCAGCAGCAACGACGGAGAGGGCGGGGAGCTGTTTTTT. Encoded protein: CASSNDGEGGELFF.

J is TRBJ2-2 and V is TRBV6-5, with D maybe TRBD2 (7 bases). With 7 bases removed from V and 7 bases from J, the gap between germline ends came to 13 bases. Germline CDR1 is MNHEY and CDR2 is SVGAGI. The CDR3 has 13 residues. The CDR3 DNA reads TGTGCCAGCACCGGGGGAGGGGGCGGGGAGCTGTTTTTT. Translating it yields CASTGGGGGELFF.

The CDR3 reads CSAAATPSPYEQYF. The CDR3 bases are TGCAGCGCCGCGGCCACCCCGAGTCCCTACGAGCAGTACTTC. V and J are TRBV29-1 and TRBJ2-7; D is unclear. Trimming removed 7 bases at V and 2 bases at J, with 18 bases between. Germline CDR1 is SQVTM and CDR2 is ANQGSEA. This CDR3 contains 14 residues.

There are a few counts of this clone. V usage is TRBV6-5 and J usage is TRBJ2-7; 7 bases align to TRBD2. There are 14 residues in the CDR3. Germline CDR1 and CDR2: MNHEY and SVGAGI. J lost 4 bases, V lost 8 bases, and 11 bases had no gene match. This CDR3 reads CASRASGEKYEQYF. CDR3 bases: TGTGCCAGCCGAGCAAGCGGGGAAAAATACGAGCAGTACTTC.

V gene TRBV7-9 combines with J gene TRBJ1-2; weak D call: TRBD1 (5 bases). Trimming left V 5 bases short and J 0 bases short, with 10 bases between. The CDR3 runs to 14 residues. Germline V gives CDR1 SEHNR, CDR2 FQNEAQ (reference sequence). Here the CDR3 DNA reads TGTGCCAGCAGCCTGGACACCGCTAACTATGGCTACACCTTC. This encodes CASSLDTANYGYTF. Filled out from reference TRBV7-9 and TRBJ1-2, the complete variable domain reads DTGVSQNPRHKITKRGQNVTFRCDPISEHNRLYWYRQTLGQGPEFLTYFQNEAQLEKSRLLSDRFSAERPKGSFSTLEIQRTEQGDSAMYLCASSLDTANYGYTFGSGTRLTVV.

CDR3 in amino acids: CASSLASTAQGYTF. In nucleotides, the CDR3 is TGCGCCAGCAGCTTGGCCTCGACAGCTCAAGGCTACACCTTC. This chain connects TRBV5-1 to TRBJ1-2; TRBD1 is a possible D gene (5 bases). The CDR3 consists of 14 residues. Between the trimmed V and J ends, which lost 0 bases and 8 bases, there was a span of 14 bases. CDR1 is SGHRS, CDR2 YFSETQ, per germline.

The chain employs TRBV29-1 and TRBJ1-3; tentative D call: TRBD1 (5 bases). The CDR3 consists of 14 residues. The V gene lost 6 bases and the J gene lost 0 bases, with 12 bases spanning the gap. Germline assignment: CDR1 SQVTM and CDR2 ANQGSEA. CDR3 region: CSVANRNSGNTIYF. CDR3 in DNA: TGCAGCGTGGCTAACAGGAACTCTGGAAACACCATATATTTT.

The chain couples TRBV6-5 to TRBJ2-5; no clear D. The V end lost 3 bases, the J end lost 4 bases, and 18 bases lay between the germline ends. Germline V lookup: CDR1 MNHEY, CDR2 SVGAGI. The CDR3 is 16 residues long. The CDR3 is CASSYLGRPSRETQYF. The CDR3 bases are TGTGCCAGCAGTTATCTGGGCCGCCCAAGCCGAGAGACCCAGTACTTC.

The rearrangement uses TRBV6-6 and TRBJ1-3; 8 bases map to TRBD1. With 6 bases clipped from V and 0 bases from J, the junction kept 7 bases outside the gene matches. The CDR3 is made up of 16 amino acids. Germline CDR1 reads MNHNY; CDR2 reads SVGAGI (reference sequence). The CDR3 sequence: CASRGQGAGSGNTIYF. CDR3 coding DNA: TGTGCCAGCAGGGGGCAGGGGGCAGGCTCTGGAAACACCATATATTTT.

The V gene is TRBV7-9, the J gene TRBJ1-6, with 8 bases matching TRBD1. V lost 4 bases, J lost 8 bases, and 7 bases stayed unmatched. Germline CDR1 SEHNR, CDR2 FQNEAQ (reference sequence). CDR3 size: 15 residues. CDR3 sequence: CASSSQGVVDSPLHF. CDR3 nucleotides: TGTGCCAGCAGCTCACAGGGGGTTGTGGATTCACCCCTCCACTTT.

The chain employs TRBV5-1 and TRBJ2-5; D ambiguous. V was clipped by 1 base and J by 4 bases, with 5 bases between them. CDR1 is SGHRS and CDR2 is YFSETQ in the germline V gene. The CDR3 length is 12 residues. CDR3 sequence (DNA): TGCGCCAGCAGCTTGTTTAGAGAGACCCAGTACTTC. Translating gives CASSLFRETQYF.

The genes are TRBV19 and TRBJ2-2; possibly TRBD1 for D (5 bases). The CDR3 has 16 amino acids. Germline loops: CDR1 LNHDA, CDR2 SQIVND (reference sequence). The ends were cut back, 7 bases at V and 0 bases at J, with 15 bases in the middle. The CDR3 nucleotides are TGTGCCAGTAAAGGGGTGGGGAACTCGAACACCGGGGAGCTGTTTTTT. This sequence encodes CASKGVGNSNTGELFF.